The sequence of this T cell receptor beta chain was determined in a study of cytomegalovirus exposure and HLA in healthy donors. Study observations and caveats: One later analysis, an examination of the 100 to 150 validation repertoires, found that first-cohort TCR clusters tended to co-occur in them.

The method was immunoSEQ multiplex PCR; TCRdb's version includes in-frame clones alone and lacks a portion of them. In the table there are about 140,000 clones, around 80% of which are singletons. A note on this clone: The antigen is undetermined.

The V gene end was trimmed by 4 bases and the J gene end by 5 bases; junction bases not matched to a gene: 9. Germline V CDR1 and CDR2: MGHDK, SYGVNS. The length of the CDR3 is 16 residues. The V gene is TRBV25-1, the J gene TRBJ2-5, with TRBD1 matching 11 bases. Sample: PBMCs. The sequence came from a man aged 25-40 years in good health and CMV-seropositive. CDR3 DNA: TGTGCCAGCAGTGGGACAGGGGGCGGAGGGGGGGAGACCCAGTACTTC. Translated, it gives CASSGTGGGGGETQYF.